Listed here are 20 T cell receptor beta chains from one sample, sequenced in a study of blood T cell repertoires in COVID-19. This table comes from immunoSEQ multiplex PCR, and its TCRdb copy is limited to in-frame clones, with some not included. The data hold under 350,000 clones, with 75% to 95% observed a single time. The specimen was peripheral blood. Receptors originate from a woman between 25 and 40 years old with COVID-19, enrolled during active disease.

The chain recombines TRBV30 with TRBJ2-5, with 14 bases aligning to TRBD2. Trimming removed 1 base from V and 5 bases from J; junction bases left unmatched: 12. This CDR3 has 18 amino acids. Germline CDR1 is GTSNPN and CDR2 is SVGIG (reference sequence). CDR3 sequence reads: CAWSASTSGRAGGETQYF. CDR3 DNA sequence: TGTGCCTGGAGTGCATCGACTAGCGGGAGGGCCGGTGGGGAGACCCAGTACTTC. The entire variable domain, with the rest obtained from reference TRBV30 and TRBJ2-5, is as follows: SQTIHQWPATLVQPVGSPLSLECTVEGTSNPNLYWYRQAAGRGLQLLFYSVGIGQISSEVPQNLSASRPQDRQFILSSKKLLLSDSGFYLCAWSASTSGRAGGETQYFGPGTRLLVL.

In DNA form, the CDR3 reads TGTGCCAGCAGCCCCCAGGCTAACTATGGCTACACCTTC. Translation: CASSPQANYGYTF. This chain connects TRBV5-5 to TRBJ1-2; D remains ambiguous. In germline, CDR1 is SGHKS, CDR2 YYEKEE (reference sequence). Trimming stripped 4 bases from V and 0 bases from J, with 7 bases between. The CDR3 length is 13 residues.

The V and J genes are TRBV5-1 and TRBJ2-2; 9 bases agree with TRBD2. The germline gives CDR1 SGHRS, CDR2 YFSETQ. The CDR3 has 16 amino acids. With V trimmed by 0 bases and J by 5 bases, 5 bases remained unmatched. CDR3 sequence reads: CASSLAVAGETGELFF. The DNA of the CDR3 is TGCGCCAGCAGCTTGGCGGTAGCGGGAGAAACCGGGGAGCTGTTTTTT.

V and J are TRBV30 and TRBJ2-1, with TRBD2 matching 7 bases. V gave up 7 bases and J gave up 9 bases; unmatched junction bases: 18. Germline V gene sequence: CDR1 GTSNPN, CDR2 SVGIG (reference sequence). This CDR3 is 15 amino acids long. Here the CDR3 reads CASRSQGLVVGEQFF. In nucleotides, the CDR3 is TGTGCCTCCCGTTCCCAAGGACTAGTGGTGGGTGAGCAGTTCTTC.

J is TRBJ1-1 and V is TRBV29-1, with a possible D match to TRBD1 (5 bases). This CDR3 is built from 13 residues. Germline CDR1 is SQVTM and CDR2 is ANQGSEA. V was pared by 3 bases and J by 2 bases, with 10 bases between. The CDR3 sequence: CSVDGGLNTEAFF. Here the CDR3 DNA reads TGCAGCGTTGATGGGGGGTTAAACACTGAAGCTTTCTTT.

The CDR3 sequence is CASSADREDTEAFF. In DNA, the CDR3 is TGTGCCAGCAGCGCCGACAGGGAGGACACTGAAGCTTTCTTT. The J gene is TRBJ1-1, the V gene TRBV2; 7 positions match TRBD1. The germline gives CDR1 SNHLY, CDR2 FYNNEI. The CDR3 is 14 residues long. The V and J ends lost 6 bases and 3 bases, in that order; junction bases with no gene match: 7.

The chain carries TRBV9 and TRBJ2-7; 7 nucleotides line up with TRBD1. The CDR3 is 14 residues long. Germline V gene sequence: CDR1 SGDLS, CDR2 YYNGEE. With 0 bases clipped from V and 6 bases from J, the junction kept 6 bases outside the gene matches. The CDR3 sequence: CASSVAPPGGEQYF. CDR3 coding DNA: TGTGCCAGCAGCGTAGCCCCCCCAGGGGGCGAGCAGTACTTC.

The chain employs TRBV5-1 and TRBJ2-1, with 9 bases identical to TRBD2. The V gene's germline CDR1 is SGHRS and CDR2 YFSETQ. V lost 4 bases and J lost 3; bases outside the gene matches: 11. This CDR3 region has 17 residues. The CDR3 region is CASSRAISGSNYNEQFF. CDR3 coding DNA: TGCGCCAGCAGCAGAGCCATTAGCGGGAGTAACTACAATGAGCAGTTCTTC. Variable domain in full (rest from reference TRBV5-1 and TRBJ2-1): KAGVTQTPRYLIKTRGQQVTLSCSPISGHRSVSWYQQTPGQGLQFLFEYFSETQRNKGNFPGRFSGRQFSNSRSEMNVSTLELGDSALYLCASSRAISGSNYNEQFFGPGTRLTVL.

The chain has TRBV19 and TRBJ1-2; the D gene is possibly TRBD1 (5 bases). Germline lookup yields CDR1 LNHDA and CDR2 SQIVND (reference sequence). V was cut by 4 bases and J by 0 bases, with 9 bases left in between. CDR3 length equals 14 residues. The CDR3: CASSRGSANYGYTF. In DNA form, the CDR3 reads TGTGCCAGTAGTAGGGGCAGCGCTAACTATGGCTACACCTTC.

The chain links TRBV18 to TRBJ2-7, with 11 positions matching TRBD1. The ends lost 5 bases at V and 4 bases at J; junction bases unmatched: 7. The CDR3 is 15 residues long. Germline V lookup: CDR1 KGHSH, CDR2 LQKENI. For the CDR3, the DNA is TGTGCCAGCTCATTTCCGGGACAGGGGGGTTACGAGCAGTACTTC. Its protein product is CASSFPGQGGYEQYF.

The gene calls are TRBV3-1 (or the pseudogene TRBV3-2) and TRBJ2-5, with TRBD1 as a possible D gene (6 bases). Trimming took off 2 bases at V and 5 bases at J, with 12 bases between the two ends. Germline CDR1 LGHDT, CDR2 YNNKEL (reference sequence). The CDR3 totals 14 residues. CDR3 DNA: TGTGCCAGCAGCCAATCACAGGGTTTCGAGACCCAGTACTTC. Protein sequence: CASSQSQGFETQYF.

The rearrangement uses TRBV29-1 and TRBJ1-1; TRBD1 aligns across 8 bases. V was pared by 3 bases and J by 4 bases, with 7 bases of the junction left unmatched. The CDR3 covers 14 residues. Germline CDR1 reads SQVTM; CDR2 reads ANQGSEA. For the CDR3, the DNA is TGCAGCGTTGAGTGGGGACAGGCAGGCACTGAAGCTTTCTTT. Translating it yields CSVEWGQAGTEAFF.

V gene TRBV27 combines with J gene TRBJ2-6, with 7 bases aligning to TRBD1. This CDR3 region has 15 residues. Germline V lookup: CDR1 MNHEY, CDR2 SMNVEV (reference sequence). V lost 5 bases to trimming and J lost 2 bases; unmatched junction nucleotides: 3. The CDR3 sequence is CASSPTGTGANVLTF. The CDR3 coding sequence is TGTGCCAGCAGTCCGACAGGGACTGGGGCCAACGTCCTGACTTTC.

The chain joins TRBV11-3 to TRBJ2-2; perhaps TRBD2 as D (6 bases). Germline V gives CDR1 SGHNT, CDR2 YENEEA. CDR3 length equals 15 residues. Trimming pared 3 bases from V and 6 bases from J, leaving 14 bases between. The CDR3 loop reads CASSFGGGVPGELFF. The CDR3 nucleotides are TGTGCCAGCAGCTTTGGGGGAGGCGTGCCCGGGGAGCTGTTTTTT.

CDR3 amino acids: CASSTAFRTGAYEQYF. In nucleotides, the CDR3 is TGTGCCAGCAGTACCGCTTTTAGGACAGGGGCCTACGAGCAGTACTTC. V gene TRBV28 combines with J gene TRBJ2-7; 9 nucleotides line up with TRBD1. Germline V gives CDR1 MDHEN, CDR2 SYDVKM. The CDR3 sequence is 16 residues long. V shed 5 bases and J 2 bases; nucleotides not matched to a gene: 10.

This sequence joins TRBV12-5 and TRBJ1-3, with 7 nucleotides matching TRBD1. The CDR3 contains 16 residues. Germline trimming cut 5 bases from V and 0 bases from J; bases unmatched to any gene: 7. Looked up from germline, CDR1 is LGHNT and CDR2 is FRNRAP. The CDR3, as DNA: TGTGCTAGTGGTAAATCAGGGGGTAACTCTGGAAACACCATATATTTT. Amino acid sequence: CASGKSGGNSGNTIYF.

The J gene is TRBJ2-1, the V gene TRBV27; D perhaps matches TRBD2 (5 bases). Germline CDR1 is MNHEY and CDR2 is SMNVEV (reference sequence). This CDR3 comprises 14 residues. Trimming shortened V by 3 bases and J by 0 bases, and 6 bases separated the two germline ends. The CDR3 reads CASSFRDSYNEQFF. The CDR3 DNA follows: TGTGCCAGCAGTTTCCGGGACTCCTACAATGAGCAGTTCTTC.

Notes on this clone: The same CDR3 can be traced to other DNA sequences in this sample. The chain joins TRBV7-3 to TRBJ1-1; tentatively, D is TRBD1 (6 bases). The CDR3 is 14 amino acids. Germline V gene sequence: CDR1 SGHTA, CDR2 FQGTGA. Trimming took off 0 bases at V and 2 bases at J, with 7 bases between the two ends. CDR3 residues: CASSLTGANTEAFF. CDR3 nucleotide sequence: TGTGCCAGCAGCTTAACGGGGGCAAACACTGAAGCTTTCTTT.

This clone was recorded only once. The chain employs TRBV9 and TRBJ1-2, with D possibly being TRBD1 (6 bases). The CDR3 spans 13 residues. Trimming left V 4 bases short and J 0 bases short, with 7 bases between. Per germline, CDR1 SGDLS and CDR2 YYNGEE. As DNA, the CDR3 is TGTGCCAGCAGCCAGGGGTCTAACTATGGCTACACCTTC. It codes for CASSQGSNYGYTF.

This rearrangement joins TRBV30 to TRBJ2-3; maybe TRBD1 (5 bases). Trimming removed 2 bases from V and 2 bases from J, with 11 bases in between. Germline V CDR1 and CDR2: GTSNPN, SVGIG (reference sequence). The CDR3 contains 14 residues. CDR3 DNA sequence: TGTGCCTGGAGTCCCGACAGCATCACAGATACGCAGTATTTT. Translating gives CAWSPDSITDTQYF.